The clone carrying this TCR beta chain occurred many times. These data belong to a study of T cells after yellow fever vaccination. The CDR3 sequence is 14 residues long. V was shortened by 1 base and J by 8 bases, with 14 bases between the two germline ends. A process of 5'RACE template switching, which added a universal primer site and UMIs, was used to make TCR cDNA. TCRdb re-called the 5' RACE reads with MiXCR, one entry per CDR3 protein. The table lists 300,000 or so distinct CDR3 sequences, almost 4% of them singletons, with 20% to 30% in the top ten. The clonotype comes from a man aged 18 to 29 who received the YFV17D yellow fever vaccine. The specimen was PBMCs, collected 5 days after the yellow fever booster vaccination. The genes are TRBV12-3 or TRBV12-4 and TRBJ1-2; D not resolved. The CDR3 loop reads CASSLGQNQGGYTF. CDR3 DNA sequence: TGTGCCAGCAGTTTAGGGCAGAACCAAGGGGGCTACACCTTC.